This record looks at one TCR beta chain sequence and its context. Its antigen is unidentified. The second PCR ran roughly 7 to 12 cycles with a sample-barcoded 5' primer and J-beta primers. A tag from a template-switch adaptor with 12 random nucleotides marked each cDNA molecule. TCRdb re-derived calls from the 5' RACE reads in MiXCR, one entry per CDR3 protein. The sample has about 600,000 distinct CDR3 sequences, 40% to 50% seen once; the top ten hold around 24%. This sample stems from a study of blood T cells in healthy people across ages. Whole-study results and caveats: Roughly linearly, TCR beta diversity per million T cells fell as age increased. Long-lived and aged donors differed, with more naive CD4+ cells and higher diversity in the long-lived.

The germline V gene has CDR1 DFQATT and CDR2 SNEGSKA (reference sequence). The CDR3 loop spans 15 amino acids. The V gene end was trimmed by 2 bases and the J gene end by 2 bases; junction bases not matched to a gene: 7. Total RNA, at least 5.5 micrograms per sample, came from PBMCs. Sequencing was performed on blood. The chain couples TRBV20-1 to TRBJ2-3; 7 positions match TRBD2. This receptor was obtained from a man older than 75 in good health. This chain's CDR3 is CSARSPSGPTDTQYF. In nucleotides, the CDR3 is TGCAGTGCTAGATCCCCTAGCGGCCCCACAGATACGCAGTATTTT.